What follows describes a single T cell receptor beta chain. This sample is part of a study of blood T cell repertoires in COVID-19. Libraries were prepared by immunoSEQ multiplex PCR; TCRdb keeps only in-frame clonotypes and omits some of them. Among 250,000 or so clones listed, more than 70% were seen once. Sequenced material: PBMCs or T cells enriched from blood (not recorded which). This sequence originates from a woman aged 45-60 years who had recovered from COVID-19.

CDR3 amino acids: CASSVSGRGADTQYF. In nucleotides, the CDR3 is TGTGCCAGCAGCGTCAGCGGGAGAGGCGCAGATACGCAGTATTTT. V usage is TRBV9 and J usage is TRBJ2-3; 8 nucleotides align to TRBD2. V gave up 2 bases and J gave up 4 bases; unmatched junction bases: 6. The CDR3 loop spans 15 amino acids. CDR1 is SGDLS and CDR2 is YYNGEE in the germline V gene.